The sequence of this T cell receptor (beta chain) was determined in a study of post-analysis software for immune sequencing data. Overall study context: Relapsing-remitting, secondary progressive and progressive-relapsing multiple sclerosis were all included among the disease courses.

CDR1 is SGHRS and CDR2 is YFSETQ in the germline V gene. The CDR3 loop spans 16 amino acids. Trimming pared 0 bases from V and 7 bases from J, leaving 19 bases between. Incorporated into the TCR beta cDNA libraries were unique molecular identifiers, which served to reduce PCR and sequencing biases. TCRdb passed the PCR reads through MiXCR, listing each CDR3 protein once. The table includes about 770,000 distinct CDR3 sequences, about half detected once. About this clonotype: Its antigen is unknown.

Overall study results and limits: Five or six TRBV segments (TRBV5-6, TRBV5-1 and TRBV20-1 among them) occurred more frequently in patients than in controls. Strong co-clustering by F measure was evident for samples that had been prepared in the same batch.

The chain employs TRBV5-1 and TRBJ1-2; weak D call: TRBD1 (6 bases). This sequence was found in a girl under 18 with multiple sclerosis. Sequenced sample: blood. CDR3 coding DNA: TGCGCCAGCAGCTTGGACCTAATGGCGGGGGCGAGTGGCTACACCTTC. It translates to CASSLDLMAGASGYTF.